Listed below are T cell receptor beta chains from one sample, sequenced in a study of identical twins. TCRdb re-analysed the 5' RACE reads in MiXCR, keeping a single row per CDR3 protein. Counted here are about 890,000 distinct CDR3 sequences, around an eighth occurring once; the ten biggest clones make up around 1.6%. The sample also formed part of further work on yellow fever vaccine responses in identical twins.

Sequenced input: PBMCs. All receptors derive from a woman aged 18-29 years in good health. Each CDR3 is given with its conserved first and last residue. A D gene is named only where the DNA matches it firmly. The size field is filled for only some rows; it gives once, few, many or a size class.

many,TRBV6-1,TRBJ1-6,.,CASSLVGGNSPLHF,TGTGCCAGCAGCCTAGTGGGGGGTAATTCACCCCTCCACTTT
few,TRBV3-1,TRBJ2-1,.,CASSHRGTTYNEQFF,TGTGCCAGCAGCCACCGTGGAACCACCTACAATGAGCAGTTCTTC
.,TRBV20-1,TRBJ1-4,.,CSARDMQGPNEKLFF,TGCAGTGCTAGAGATATGCAGGGGCCTAATGAAAAACTGTTTTTT
few,TRBV11-2,TRBJ2-5,.,CASSLDPQGIQETQYF,TGTGCCAGCAGCTTAGATCCCCAGGGGATACAAGAGACCCAGTACTTC
few,TRBV20-1,TRBJ2-7,TRBD2,CSASQGLGGGYEQYF,TGCAGTGCTAGCCAGGGACTAGGGGGGGGCTACGAGCAGTACTTC
few,TRBV19,TRBJ2-4,TRBD1,CASSGDGTGYGKNIQYF,TGTGCCAGTTCCGGGGACGGGACAGGGTACGGCAAAAACATTCAGTACTTC
many,TRBV7-2,TRBJ2-1,.,CASSLVTTEQFF,TGTGCCAGCAGCTTAGTAACTACTGAGCAGTTCTTC
.,TRBV20-1,TRBJ1-1,.,CSARVARTEAFF,TGCAGTGCTAGAGTTGCCCGGACTGAAGCTTTCTTT
many,TRBV29-1,TRBJ1-4,.,CSVETGEKLFF,TGCAGCGTTGAAACGGGGGAAAAACTGTTTTTT
few,TRBV20-1,TRBJ2-7,TRBD2,CSATSGEGAYEQYF,TGCAGTGCTACTAGCGGGGAGGGTGCCTACGAGCAGTACTTC
.,TRBV5-1,TRBJ2-5,TRBD1,CASSLGVTGGRETQYF,TGCGCCAGCAGCTTGGGGGTTACAGGGGGCAGGGAGACCCAGTACTTC
.,TRBV19,TRBJ2-7,.,CASNPGSASLNYEQYF,TGTGCCAGTAACCCAGGGTCTGCGAGTTTAAACTACGAGCAGTACTTC
many,TRBV29-1,TRBJ1-1,.,CSVERTRGTEAFF,TGCAGCGTGGAGAGAACCCGGGGCACTGAAGCTTTCTTT
.,TRBV9,TRBJ2-7,TRBD1,CASSVGFGGQGVVQYF,TGTGCCAGCAGCGTAGGATTCGGGGGACAGGGTGTGGTGCAGTACTTC
.,TRBV10-2,TRBJ1-1,.,CASSDPGNEAFF,TGCGCCAGCAGTGACCCGGGAAATGAAGCTTTCTTT
few,TRBV10-1,TRBJ2-2,.,CASSARSFTGELFF,TGCGCCAGCAGCGCCCGCTCCTTCACCGGGGAGCTGTTTTTT
few,TRBV4-1,TRBJ1-4,.,CASSQAPGPNEKLFF,TGCGCCAGCAGCCAAGCCCCCGGGCCCAATGAAAAACTGTTTTTT
few,TRBV25-1,TRBJ2-1,.,CASSPWSKVADEQFF,TGTGCCAGCAGTCCCTGGAGCAAGGTGGCTGATGAGCAGTTCTTC
few,TRBV5-5,TRBJ2-7,TRBD1,CASSLAGTGGDEQYF,TGTGCCAGCAGCTTGGCGGGGACAGGGGGCGACGAGCAGTACTTC
.,TRBV20-1,TRBJ2-5,.,CSAPEGWQETQYF,TGCAGTGCCCCCGAGGGTTGGCAAGAGACCCAGTACTTC
.,TRBV5-5,TRBJ2-3,TRBD2,CASSLEAGVPADTQYF,TGTGCCAGCAGCTTAGAAGCGGGAGTCCCGGCAGATACGCAGTATTTT
.,TRBV5-1,TRBJ2-3,.,CASSLVAETSTDTQYF,TGCGCCAGCAGCTTGGTAGCGGAGACTAGCACAGATACGCAGTATTTT
.,TRBV12-3/TRBV12-4,TRBJ2-2,.,CASSNWGAPGGELFF,TGTGCCAGCAGCAATTGGGGGGCCCCCGGTGGGGAGCTGTTTTTT
.,TRBV20-1,TRBJ2-3,.,CSARGSGDGRDTQYF,TGCAGTGCAAGGGGTTCGGGGGATGGTAGAGATACGCAGTATTTT